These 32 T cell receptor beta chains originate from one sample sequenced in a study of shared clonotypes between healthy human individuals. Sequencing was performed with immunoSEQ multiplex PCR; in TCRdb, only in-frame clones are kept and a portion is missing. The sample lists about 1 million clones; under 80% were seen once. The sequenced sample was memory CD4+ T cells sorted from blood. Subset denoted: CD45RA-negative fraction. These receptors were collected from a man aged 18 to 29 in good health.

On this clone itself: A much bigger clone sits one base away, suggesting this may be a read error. This chain's CDR3 is CASSPGKGATDTQYF. Here the CDR3 DNA reads TGTGCCAGCAGCCCCGGGAAAGGGGCCACAGATACGCAGTATTTT. This sequence joins TRBV7-2 and TRBJ2-3; D might be TRBD1 or TRBD2, each matching 5 bases. Germline assignment: CDR1 SGHTA and CDR2 FQGNSA. This CDR3 region has 15 residues. V was cut by 5 bases and J by 2 bases, with 14 bases left in between.

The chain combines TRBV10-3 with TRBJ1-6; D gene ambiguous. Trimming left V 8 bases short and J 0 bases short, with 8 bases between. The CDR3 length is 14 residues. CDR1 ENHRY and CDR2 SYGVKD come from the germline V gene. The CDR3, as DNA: TGTGCCATCGCACGAAGCTCCTATAATTCACCCCTCCACTTT. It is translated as CAIARSSYNSPLHF.

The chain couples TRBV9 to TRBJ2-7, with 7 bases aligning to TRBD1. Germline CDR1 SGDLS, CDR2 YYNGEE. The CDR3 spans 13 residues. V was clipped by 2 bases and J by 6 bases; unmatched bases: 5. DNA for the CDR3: TGTGCCAGCAGCGTTCGACAGGGATTCGAGCAGTACTTC. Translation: CASSVRQGFEQYF.

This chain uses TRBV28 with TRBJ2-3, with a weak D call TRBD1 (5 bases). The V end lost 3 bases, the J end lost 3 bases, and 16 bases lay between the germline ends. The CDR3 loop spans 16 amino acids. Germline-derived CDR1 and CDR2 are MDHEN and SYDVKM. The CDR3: CASSFDGHPTTDTQYF. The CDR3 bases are TGTGCCAGCAGTTTTGACGGACACCCAACGACAGATACGCAGTATTTT.

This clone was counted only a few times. The CDR3 DNA sequence: TGTGCCAGCAGCCAAGAACCCTATGGCTACACCTTC. This encodes CASSQEPYGYTF. This chain joins TRBV14 and TRBJ1-2; D unclear. The CDR3 runs 12 residues. Deletions cut 0 bases from V and 4 bases from J, with 3 bases between. CDR1 SGHDN and CDR2 FVKESK come from the germline V gene.

DNA for the CDR3: TGTGCCAGCAGCCAAGACCCACCCTACAACAATGAGCAGTTCTTC. Its protein product is CASSQDPPYNNEQFF. The chain links TRBV11-2 to TRBJ2-1; D gene uncertain. Trimming cost V 5 bases and J 5 bases, with 16 bases left between them. Germline loops: CDR1 SGHAT, CDR2 FQNNGV. This CDR3 has 15 residues. The full variable domain, rest sourced from reference TRBV11-2 and TRBJ2-1, is EAGVAQSPRYKIIEKRQSVAFWCNPISGHATLYWYQQILGQGPKLLIQFQNNGVVDDSQLPKDRFSAERLKGVDSTLKIQPAKLEDSAVYLCASSQDPPYNNEQFFGPGTRLTVL.

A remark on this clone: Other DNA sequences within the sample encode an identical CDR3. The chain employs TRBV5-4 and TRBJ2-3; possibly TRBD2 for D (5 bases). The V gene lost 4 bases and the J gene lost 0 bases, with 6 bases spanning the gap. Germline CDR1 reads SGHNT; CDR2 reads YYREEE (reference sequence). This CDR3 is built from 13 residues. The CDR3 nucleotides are TGTGCCAGCAGCCCGGGGAGCACAGATACGCAGTATTTT. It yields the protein CASSPGSTDTQYF.

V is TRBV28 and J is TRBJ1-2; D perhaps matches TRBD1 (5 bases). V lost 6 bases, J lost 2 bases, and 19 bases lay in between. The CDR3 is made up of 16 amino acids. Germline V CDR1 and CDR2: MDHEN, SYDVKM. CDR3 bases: TGTGCCAGCAGACCCTCGGGGGAGTCGGCGAACTATGGCTACACCTTC. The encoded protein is CASRPSGESANYGYTF.

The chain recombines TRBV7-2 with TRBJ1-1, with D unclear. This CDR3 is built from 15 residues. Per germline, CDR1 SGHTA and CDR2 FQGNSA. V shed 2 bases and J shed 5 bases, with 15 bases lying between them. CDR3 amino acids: CASSLIARANTEAFF. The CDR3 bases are TGTGCCAGCAGCTTAATAGCGCGGGCCAATACTGAAGCTTTCTTT.

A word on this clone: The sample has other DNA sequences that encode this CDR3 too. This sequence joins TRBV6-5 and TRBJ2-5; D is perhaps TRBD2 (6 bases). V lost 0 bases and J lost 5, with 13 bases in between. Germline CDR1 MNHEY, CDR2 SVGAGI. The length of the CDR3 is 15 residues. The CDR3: CASSYSSGGGETQYF. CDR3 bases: TGTGCCAGCAGTTACTCTAGCGGAGGCGGGGAGACCCAGTACTTC.

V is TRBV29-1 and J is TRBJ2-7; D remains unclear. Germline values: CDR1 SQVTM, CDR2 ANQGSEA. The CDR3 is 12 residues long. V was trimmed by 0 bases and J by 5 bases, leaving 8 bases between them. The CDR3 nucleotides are TGCAGCGTTGAAGACCTCAAAGACGAGCAGTACTTC. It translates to CSVEDLKDEQYF.

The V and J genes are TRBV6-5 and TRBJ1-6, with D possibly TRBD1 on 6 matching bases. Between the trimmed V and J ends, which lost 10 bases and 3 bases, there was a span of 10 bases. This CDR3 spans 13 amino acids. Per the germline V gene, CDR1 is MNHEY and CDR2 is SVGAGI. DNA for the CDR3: TGTGCCACCCAGACAGGCTATAATTCACCCCTCCACTTT. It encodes CATQTGYNSPLHF.

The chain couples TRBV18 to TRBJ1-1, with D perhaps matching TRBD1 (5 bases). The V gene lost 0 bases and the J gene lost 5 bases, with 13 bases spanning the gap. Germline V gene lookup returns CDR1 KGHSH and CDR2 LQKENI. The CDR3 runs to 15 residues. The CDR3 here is CASSPPGIWGTEAFF. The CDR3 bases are TGTGCCAGCTCACCACCGGGCATCTGGGGGACTGAAGCTTTCTTT.

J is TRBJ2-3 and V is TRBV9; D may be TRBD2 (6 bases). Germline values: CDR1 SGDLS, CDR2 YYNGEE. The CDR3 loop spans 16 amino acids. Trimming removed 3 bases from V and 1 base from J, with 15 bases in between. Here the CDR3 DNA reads TGTGCCAGCAGCGCCTCCTTTACGGGGGGCACAGATACGCAGTATTTT. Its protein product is CASSASFTGGTDTQYF.

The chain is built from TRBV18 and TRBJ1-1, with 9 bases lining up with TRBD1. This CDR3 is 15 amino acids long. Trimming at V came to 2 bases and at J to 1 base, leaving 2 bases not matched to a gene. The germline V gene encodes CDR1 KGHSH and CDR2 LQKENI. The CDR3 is CASSPKDRGNTEAFF. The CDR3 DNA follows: TGTGCCAGCTCACCAAAGGACAGGGGGAACACTGAAGCTTTCTTT.

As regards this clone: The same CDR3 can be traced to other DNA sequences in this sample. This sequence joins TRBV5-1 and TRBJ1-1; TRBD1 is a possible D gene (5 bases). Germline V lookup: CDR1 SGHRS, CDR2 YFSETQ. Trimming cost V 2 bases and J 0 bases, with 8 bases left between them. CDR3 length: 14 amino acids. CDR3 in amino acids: CASSFQGVNTEAFF. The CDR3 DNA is TGCGCCAGCAGCTTCCAGGGTGTGAACACTGAAGCTTTCTTT.

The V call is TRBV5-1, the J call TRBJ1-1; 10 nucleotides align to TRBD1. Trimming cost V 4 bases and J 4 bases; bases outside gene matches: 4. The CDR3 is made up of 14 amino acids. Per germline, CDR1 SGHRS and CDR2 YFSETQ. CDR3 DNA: TGCGCCAGCAGCACGGGACAGGGGTTCACTGAAGCTTTCTTT. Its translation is CASSTGQGFTEAFF.

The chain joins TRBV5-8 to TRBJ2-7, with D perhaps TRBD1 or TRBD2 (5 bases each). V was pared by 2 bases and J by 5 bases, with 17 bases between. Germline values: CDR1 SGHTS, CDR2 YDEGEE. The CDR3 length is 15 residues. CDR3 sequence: CASSFLGTAGDEQYF. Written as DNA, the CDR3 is TGTGCCAGCAGCTTCCTCGGGACGGCCGGGGACGAGCAGTACTTC.

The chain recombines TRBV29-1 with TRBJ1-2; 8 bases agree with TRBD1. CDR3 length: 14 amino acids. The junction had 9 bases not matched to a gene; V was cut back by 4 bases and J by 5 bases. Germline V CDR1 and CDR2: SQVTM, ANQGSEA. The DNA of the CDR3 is TGCAGCGTTGGGGGAACAGGGGGGCTTTATGGCTACACCTTC. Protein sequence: CSVGGTGGLYGYTF.

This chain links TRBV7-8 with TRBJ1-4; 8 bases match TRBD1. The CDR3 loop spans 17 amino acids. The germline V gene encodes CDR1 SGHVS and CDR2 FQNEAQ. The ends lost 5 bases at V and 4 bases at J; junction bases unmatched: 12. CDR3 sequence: CASSPVAGTGLNEKLFF. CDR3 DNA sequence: TGTGCCAGCAGCCCAGTCGCCGGGACAGGTCTTAATGAAAAACTGTTTTTT.

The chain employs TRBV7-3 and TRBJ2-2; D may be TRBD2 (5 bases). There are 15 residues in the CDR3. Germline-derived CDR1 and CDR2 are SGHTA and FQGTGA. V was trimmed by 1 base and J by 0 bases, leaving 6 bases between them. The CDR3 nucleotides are TGTGCCAGCAGCTTAAAAGCGGCGAACACCGGGGAGCTGTTTTTT. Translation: CASSLKAANTGELFF.

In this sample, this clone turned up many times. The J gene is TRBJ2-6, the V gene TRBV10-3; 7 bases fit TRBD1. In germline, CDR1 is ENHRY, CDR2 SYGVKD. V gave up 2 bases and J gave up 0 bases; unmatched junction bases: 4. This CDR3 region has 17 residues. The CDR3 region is CAISEVQGTSGANVLTF. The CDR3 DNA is TGTGCCATCAGTGAGGTACAGGGGACCTCTGGGGCCAACGTCCTGACTTTC.

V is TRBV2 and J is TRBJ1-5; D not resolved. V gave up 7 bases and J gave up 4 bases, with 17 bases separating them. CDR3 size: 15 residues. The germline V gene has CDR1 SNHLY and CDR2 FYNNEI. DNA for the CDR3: TGTGCCAGCAACAAGAGGACGGGTACAAATCAGCCCCAGCATTTT. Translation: CASNKRTGTNQPQHF.

The CDR3 DNA reads as TGTGCCAGCAGCTTAGATGTCCGGGGGAGCTCTGGAAACACCATATATTTT. This sequence encodes CASSLDVRGSSGNTIYF. This chain joins TRBV11-2 and TRBJ1-3; perhaps TRBD1 as D (5 bases). V lost 0 bases and J 0 bases, leaving 12 bases between the germline ends. From germline, CDR1 is SGHAT and CDR2 FQNNGV. CDR3 length equals 17 residues.

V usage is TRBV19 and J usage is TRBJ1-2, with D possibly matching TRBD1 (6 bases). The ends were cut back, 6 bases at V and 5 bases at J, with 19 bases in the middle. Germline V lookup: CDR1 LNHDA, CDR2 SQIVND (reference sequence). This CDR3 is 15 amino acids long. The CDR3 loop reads CASSSDIKGGYGYTF. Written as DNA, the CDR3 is TGTGCCAGTAGCTCGGACATTAAAGGGGGTTATGGCTACACCTTC.

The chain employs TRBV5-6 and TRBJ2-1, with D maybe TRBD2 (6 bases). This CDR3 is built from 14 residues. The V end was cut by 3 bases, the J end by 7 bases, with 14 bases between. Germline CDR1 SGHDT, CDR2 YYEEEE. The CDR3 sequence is CASSWTTRANEQFF. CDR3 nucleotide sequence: TGTGCCAGCAGCTGGACGACTAGGGCTAATGAGCAGTTCTTC. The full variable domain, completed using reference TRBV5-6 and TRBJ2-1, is DAGVTQSPTHLIKTRGQQVTLRCSPKSGHDTVSWYQQALGQGPQFIFQYYEEEERQRGNFPDRFSGHQFPNYSSELNVNALLLGDSALYLCASSWTTRANEQFFGPGTRLTVL.

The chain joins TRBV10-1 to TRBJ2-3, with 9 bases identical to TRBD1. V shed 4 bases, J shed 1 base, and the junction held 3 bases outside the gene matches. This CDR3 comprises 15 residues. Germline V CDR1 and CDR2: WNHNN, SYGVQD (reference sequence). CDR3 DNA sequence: TGCGCCAGCAGTGGGGGGGACAGGGGCACAGATACGCAGTATTTT. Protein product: CASSGGDRGTDTQYF.

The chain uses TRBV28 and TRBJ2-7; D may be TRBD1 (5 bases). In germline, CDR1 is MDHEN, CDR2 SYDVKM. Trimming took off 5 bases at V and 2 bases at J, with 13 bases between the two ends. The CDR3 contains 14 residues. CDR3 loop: CASSDATATYEQYF. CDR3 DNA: TGTGCCAGCAGTGATGCGACAGCCACCTACGAGCAGTACTTC.

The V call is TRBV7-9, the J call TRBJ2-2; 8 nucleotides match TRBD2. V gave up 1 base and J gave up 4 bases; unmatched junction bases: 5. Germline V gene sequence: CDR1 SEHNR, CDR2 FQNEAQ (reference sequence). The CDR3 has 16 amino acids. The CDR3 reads CASSLGSGGFTGELFF. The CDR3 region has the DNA TGTGCCAGCAGCTTAGGCAGCGGGGGATTCACCGGGGAGCTGTTTTTT. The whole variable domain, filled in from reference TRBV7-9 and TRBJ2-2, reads DTGVSQNPRHKITKRGQNVTFRCDPISEHNRLYWYRQTLGQGPEFLTYFQNEAQLEKSRLLSDRFSAERPKGSFSTLEIQRTEQGDSAMYLCASSLGSGGFTGELFFGEGSRLTVL.

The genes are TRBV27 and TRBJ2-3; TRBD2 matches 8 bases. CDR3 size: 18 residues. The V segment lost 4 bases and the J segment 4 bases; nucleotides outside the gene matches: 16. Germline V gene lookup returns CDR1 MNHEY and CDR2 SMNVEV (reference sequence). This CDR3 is CASSSRTSGGGAADTQYF. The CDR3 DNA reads TGTGCCAGCAGTTCGAGAACTAGCGGAGGAGGTGCGGCAGATACGCAGTATTTT.

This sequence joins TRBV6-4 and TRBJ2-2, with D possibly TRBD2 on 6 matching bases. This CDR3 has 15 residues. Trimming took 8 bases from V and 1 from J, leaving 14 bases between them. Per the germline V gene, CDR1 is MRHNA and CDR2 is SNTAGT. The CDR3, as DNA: TGTGCCAGCCGTCGGGGCGGGGAGAACACCGGGGAGCTGTTTTTT. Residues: CASRRGGENTGELFF.

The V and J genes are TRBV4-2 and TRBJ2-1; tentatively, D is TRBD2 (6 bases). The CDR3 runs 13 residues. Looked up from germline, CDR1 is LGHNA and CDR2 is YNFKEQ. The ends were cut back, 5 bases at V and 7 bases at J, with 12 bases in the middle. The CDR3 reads CASSSGLGNEQFF. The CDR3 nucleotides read TGTGCCAGCAGCTCGGGACTGGGGAATGAGCAGTTCTTC.